This T cell receptor beta chain stems from a study of T cells in Graves' hyperthyroidism and ophthalmopathy. Clinical symptoms, serum thyroxine, TRAb, thyroid ultrasound and orbital computed tomography informed diagnoses. The V and J ends lost 6 bases and 2 bases respectively, with 10 bases between them. CDR1 and CDR2 from the germline V gene are SNHLY and FYNNEI. CDR3 length equals 13 residues. In the case of this clonotype: Its antigen is unidentified.

Study findings and constraints: In the blood, most expanded thyroid clonotypes above 0.001 appeared as well.

Researchers took RNA transcripts and amplified the TCR beta CDR3 regions from them. The primer set for the first-round RT-PCR of the TCR CDR3 was HTBI. TCRdb fed the multiplex PCR reads into MiXCR, producing one record per CDR3 protein. The top ten clones hold under 20% of a sample with 550,000 to 700,000 distinct CDR3 sequences, about half of them seen once. The genes are TRBV2 and TRBJ2-5; possibly TRBD1 for D (5 bases). The sequencing input was peripheral blood or thyroid tissue (not recorded which). The receptor comes from an adult woman with Graves' disease, either hyperthyroidism or ophthalmopathy (not recorded which). The CDR3 reads CASSERGQETQYF. The CDR3 DNA follows: TGTGCCAGCAGCGAAAGGGGTCAAGAGACCCAGTACTTC.